This T cell receptor (beta chain) was obtained from a study of cytomegalovirus exposure and HLA in healthy donors. About the research overall: The same platform used for the approximately 700 first-cohort repertoires was also used for the 100 to 150 validation repertoires, as a later analysis reported. The study's findings and limits: Most TCR sequences were rare, but some public TCRs occurred in many donors.

This CDR3 comprises 15 residues. Per the germline V gene, CDR1 is MNHEY and CDR2 is SVGAGI. The germline V and J ends were trimmed by 5 bases and 0 bases, with 11 bases remaining between them. Assay: immunoSEQ multiplex PCR; the TCRdb copy retains only in-frame clones and omits some. This sample yields more than 95,000 clones, of which about 94% are seen a single time; roughly 1.2% belongs to the top ten. Turning to this clone: The antigen is undetermined.

This receptor was identified in a woman younger than 30 in good health and CMV-seronegative. The source material was PBMCs. The chain joins TRBV6-5 to TRBJ1-3; D not certain. CDR3 sequence reads: CASSQNRDSGNTIYF. Written as DNA, the CDR3 is TGTGCCAGCAGTCAAAACAGAGACTCTGGAAACACCATATATTTT.